The clone carrying this TCR beta chain showed up just a few times. Its antigen is not identified. This sample is drawn from a study of shared clonotypes between healthy human individuals. Study-wide points: Collection of samples was limited to blood; tissue repertoires likely differ.

Repertoires were generated with immunoSEQ multiplex PCR, while TCRdb's copy carries only in-frame clones and drops some. The sample lists 2.3 million or so clones, more than 80% seen once, with 0.39% in the top ten. This CDR3 comprises 13 residues. Trimming removed 3 bases from V and 7 bases from J, with 12 bases in between. Germline V lookup: CDR1 SGHAT, CDR2 FQNNGV. The J gene is TRBJ1-1, the V gene TRBV11-2; D gene unclear. The origin of this receptor is a man aged 18 to 30 in good health. Some clones in this sample may be carry-over from other donors' samples. The sequenced sample was naive CD4+ T cells from PBMCs. Indicated subset: CD45RA+ positively selected. The CDR3 reads CASSLTVEGEAFF. CDR3 DNA: TGTGCCAGCAGCTTGACCGTTGAGGGTGAAGCTTTCTTT.